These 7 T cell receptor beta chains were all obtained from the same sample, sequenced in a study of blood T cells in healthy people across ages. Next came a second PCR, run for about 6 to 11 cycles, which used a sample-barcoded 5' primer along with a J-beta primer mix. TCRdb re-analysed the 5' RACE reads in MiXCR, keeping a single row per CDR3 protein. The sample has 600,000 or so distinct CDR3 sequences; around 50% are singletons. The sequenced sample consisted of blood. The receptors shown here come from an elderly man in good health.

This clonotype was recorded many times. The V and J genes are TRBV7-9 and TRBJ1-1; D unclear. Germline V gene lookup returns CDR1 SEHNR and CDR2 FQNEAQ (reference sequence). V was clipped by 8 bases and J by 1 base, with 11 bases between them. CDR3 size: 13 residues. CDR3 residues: CASVFGGNTEAFF. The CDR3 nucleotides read TGTGCCAGCGTATTTGGAGGGAACACTGAAGCTTTCTTT.

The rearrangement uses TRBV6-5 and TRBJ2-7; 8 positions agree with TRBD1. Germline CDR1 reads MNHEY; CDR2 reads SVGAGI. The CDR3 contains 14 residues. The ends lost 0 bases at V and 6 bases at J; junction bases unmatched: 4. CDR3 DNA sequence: TGTGCCAGCAGTTACTCTTCAGGGGGCGGCGAGCAGTACTTC. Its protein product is CASSYSSGGGEQYF.

The DNA for the CDR3 is TGCAGCGTTGAAGGAGGAGGGGGTGGGGGTCACTACGAGCAGTACTTC. It specifies CSVEGGGGGGHYEQYF. The J gene is TRBJ2-5, the V gene TRBV29-1; D possibly uses TRBD1 or TRBD2 (6 bases each). The DNA matches TRBJ2-7 better at its end, which makes the J call doubtful. Looked up from germline, CDR1 is SQVTM and CDR2 is ANQGSEA. The CDR3 is 16 residues long.

The CDR3 coding sequence is TGTGCCAGCAGCGTAGGGGCGGGAGCTTACAATGAGCAGTACTTC. Translation: CASSVGAGAYNEQYF. The rearrangement uses TRBV7-9 and TRBJ2-1, with 7 bases that match TRBD2. The tail of the sequence fits TRBJ2-7 better, so the J call may be wrong. The CDR3 extends over 15 amino acids. Germline V gene lookup returns CDR1 SEHNR and CDR2 FQNEAQ (reference sequence).

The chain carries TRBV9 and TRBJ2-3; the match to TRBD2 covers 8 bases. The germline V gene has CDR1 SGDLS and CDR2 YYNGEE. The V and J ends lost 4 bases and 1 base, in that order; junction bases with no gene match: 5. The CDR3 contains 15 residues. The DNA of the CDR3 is TGTGCCAGCAGCCCCCTAGCGGGCCGCACAGATACGCAGTATTTT. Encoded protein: CASSPLAGRTDTQYF.

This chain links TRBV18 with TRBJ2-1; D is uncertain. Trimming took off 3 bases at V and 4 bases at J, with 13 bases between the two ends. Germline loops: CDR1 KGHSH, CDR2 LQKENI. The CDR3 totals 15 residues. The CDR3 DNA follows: TGTGCCAGCTCACCGGGTTCCGGAAGTTACAATGAGCAGTTCTTC. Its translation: CASSPGSGSYNEQFF.

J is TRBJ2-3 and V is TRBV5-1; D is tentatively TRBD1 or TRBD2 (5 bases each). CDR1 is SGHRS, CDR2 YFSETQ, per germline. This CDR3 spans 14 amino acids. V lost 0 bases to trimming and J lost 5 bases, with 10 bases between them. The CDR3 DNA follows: TGCGCCAGCAGCTTGGAACAGAGGGGAGATACGCAGTATTTT. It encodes CASSLEQRGDTQYF.